This T cell receptor beta chain comes out of a study of cytomegalovirus exposure and HLA in healthy donors. CDR1 SGHAT and CDR2 FQNNGV come from the germline V gene. Trimming pared 1 base from V and 8 bases from J, leaving 11 bases between. The CDR3 covers 13 residues. PCR was performed using 60 Vbeta and 13 Jbeta primers. Clones were sequenced by immunoSEQ multiplex PCR, and TCRdb holds only the in-frame ones, with some missing. The sample carries some 65,000 clones, approximately 82% recorded once. Sequencing was carried out using PBMCs. This rearrangement joins TRBV11-2 to TRBJ1-1; no definite D call. The sequence was obtained from a woman aged 40 to 49 in good health and CMV-seropositive. The CDR3 region is CASSLGRPREAFF. The DNA for the CDR3 is TGTGCCAGCAGCTTAGGTAGGCCGAGGGAAGCTTTCTTT.